The 30 T cell receptor beta chains given below trace back to one sample, sequenced in a study of tumor T cells in aggressive B-cell lymphoma. Using immunoSEQ multiplex PCR, the repertoire was profiled, and TCRdb retains in-frame clones only, with some absent. The profile shows several thousand clones, approximately 85% of them singletons. Input material: tumor tissue. These receptors were obtained from an adult with diffuse large B cell lymphoma.

The rearrangement links TRBV30 to TRBJ2-5; no clear D. Germline V gives CDR1 GTSNPN, CDR2 SVGIG (reference sequence). This CDR3 has 15 amino acids. V lost 0 bases to trimming and J lost 2 bases, with 13 bases between them. Written as DNA, the CDR3 is TGTGCCTGGAGTGTAGCGTTAGGTGGGCAAGAGACCCAGTACTTC. Amino acid sequence: CAWSVALGGQETQYF.

The rearrangement uses TRBV4-3 and TRBJ2-3; a weak D match, TRBD2 (5 bases). Germline CDR1 and CDR2: LGHNA and YSLEER. The germline V and J ends were trimmed by 2 bases and 3 bases, with 9 bases remaining between them. The CDR3 is 14 residues long. The CDR3 loop is CASSQYSGTDTQYF. The CDR3 DNA reads TGCGCCAGCAGCCAATACTCGGGGACAGATACGCAGTATTTT.

This clone showed up just a few times. The CDR3 bases are TGTGCCAGTAGTATGTGGGGCAGATCGGGTGAAAAACTGTTTTTT. Amino acid sequence: CASSMWGRSGEKLFF. V gene TRBV19 combines with J gene TRBJ1-4, with D possibly matching TRBD1 (5 bases). Per the germline V gene, CDR1 is LNHDA and CDR2 is SQIVND (reference sequence). CDR3 length: 15 amino acids. V lost 3 bases and J 7 bases, leaving 15 bases between the germline ends. Supplemented by reference TRBV19 and TRBJ1-4, the full variable domain reads DGGITQSPKYLFRKEGQNVTLSCEQNLNHDAMYWYRQDPGQGLRLIYYSQIVNDFQKGDIAEGYSVSREKKESFPLTVTSAQKNPTAFYLCASSMWGRSGEKLFFGSGTQLSVL.

The chain carries TRBV4-1 and TRBJ1-4; D possibly corresponds to TRBD1 (5 bases). Germline assignment: CDR1 MGHRA and CDR2 YSYEKL. Trimming shortened V by 0 bases and J by 2 bases, and 10 bases separated the two germline ends. This CDR3 spans 16 amino acids. CDR3 coding DNA: TGCGCCAGCAGCCAAGATCGGGACTTCACTAATGAAAAACTGTTTTTT. This sequence encodes CASSQDRDFTNEKLFF.

This chain links TRBV6-5 with TRBJ2-5, with a possible D match to TRBD1 (6 bases). CDR3 size: 16 residues. The V gene lost 0 bases and the J gene lost 2 bases, with 13 bases spanning the gap. Germline lookup yields CDR1 MNHEY and CDR2 SVGAGI. This CDR3 is CASSYSRDKLQETQYF. CDR3 sequence (DNA): TGTGCCAGCAGTTACTCCCGGGACAAATTGCAAGAGACCCAGTACTTC.

This sequence joins TRBV5-6 and TRBJ2-3, with 7 bases identical to TRBD1. Trimming took 1 base from V and 4 from J; bases not matched to a gene: 6. Looked up from germline, CDR1 is SGHDT and CDR2 is YYEEEE. The CDR3 extends over 15 amino acids. The CDR3 here is CASSLLRGQADTQYF. DNA of the CDR3: TGTGCCAGCAGCTTGTTAAGGGGGCAGGCAGATACGCAGTATTTT. The whole variable domain, remainder taken from reference TRBV5-6 and TRBJ2-3, is DAGVTQSPTHLIKTRGQQVTLRCSPKSGHDTVSWYQQALGQGPQFIFQYYEEEERQRGNFPDRFSGHQFPNYSSELNVNALLLGDSALYLCASSLLRGQADTQYFGPGTRLTVL.

V usage is TRBV10-2 and J usage is TRBJ2-5; 7 bases are shared with TRBD1. Germline CDR1 is WSHSY and CDR2 is SAAADI. The CDR3 contains 17 residues. The J segment lost 5 bases and the V segment lost 2 bases, leaving 14 bases of the junction unmatched. The CDR3 sequence: CASSEDRVGGILETQYF. As DNA, the CDR3 is TGCGCCAGCAGTGAGGACAGGGTCGGTGGAATTTTGGAGACCCAGTACTTC.

The rearrangement joins TRBV7-9 to TRBJ2-1; 9 nucleotides agree with TRBD2. This CDR3 is built from 15 residues. V lost 11 bases and J lost 9; bases outside the gene matches: 17. The germline gives CDR1 SEHNR, CDR2 FQNEAQ (reference sequence). This CDR3 is CAVPGLASLGVEQFF. CDR3 coding DNA: TGTGCCGTTCCGGGACTAGCCTCCTTGGGGGTTGAGCAGTTCTTC.

Comments on this clone: A junction boundary mismatches the germline segment, possibly from a read error. The chain carries TRBV4-1 and TRBJ2-2; perhaps TRBD2 as D (6 bases). Looked up from germline, CDR1 is MGHRA and CDR2 is YSYEKL. This CDR3 is 15 amino acids long. CDR3 sequence reads: CASSEEGLRSGELFF. The CDR3 DNA reads as TGCGCTAGCAGCGAAGAGGGACTCCGCTCCGGGGAGCTGTTTTTT.

The chain employs TRBV30 and TRBJ2-3; TRBD1 aligns across 10 bases. Germline CDR1 reads GTSNPN; CDR2 reads SVGIG (reference sequence). This CDR3 has 18 amino acids. After removal of 0 bases from V and 4 bases from J, the junction contained 13 bases not matched to a gene. CDR3 coding DNA: TGTGCCTGGAGTGTACATTTTCTGGGACAGGGGTTCGCAGATACGCAGTATTTT. The encoded protein is CAWSVHFLGQGFADTQYF.

The gene calls are TRBV9 and TRBJ2-3; 9 bases are shared with TRBD1. The CDR3 has 18 amino acids. V shed 4 bases, J shed 1 base, and the junction held 13 bases outside the gene matches. The germline CDR1 and CDR2 sequences are SGDLS and YYNGEE. CDR3 sequence (DNA): TGTGCCAGCAGCTTCCGGGACAGGGAGAATTCTGGCACAGATACGCAGTATTTT. It codes for CASSFRDRENSGTDTQYF.

The CDR3 loop is CASSHADTDTQYF. The CDR3 DNA reads TGCGCCAGCAGCCACGCAGACACAGATACGCAGTATTTT. The rearrangement links TRBV4-1 to TRBJ2-3; D not resolved. CDR1 MGHRA and CDR2 YSYEKL come from the germline V gene. V was clipped by 3 bases and J by 2 bases, with 6 bases between them. This CDR3 comprises 13 residues.

The V call is TRBV20-1, the J call TRBJ2-7; D unresolved. CDR3 size: 11 residues. The germline V gene has CDR1 DFQATT and CDR2 SNEGSKA (reference sequence). Trimming pared 3 bases from V and 0 bases from J, leaving 3 bases between. This CDR3 is CSARDSYEQYV. DNA for the CDR3: TGCAGTGCTAGGGACTCCTACGAGCAGTACGTC.

The chain's CDR3 is CASSYSKGVMNTEAFF. The CDR3 DNA reads TGTGCCAGCAGTTACTCGAAGGGGGTCATGAACACTGAAGCTTTCTTT. The chain is built from TRBV6-6 and TRBJ1-1; maybe TRBD1 (6 bases). This CDR3 comprises 16 residues. Trimming left V 0 bases short and J 0 bases short, with 11 bases between. The germline V gene encodes CDR1 MNHNY and CDR2 SVGAGI (reference sequence).

Details on this clone: The junction shows a germline mismatch at one end, possibly a read error. The chain recombines TRBV27 with TRBJ2-7; TRBD1 agrees at 9 bases. This CDR3 is 14 amino acids long. Germline CDR1 and CDR2: MNHEY and SMNVEV (reference sequence). CDR3 amino acids: CASSTPGQGRPWAF. The CDR3 DNA reads TGTGCCAGCAGTACGCCGGGACAGGGCCGGCCGTGGGCCTTC.

This clone was recorded a few times. The gene calls are TRBV5-4 and TRBJ2-2; weak D call: TRBD2 (6 bases). Trimming took 1 base from V and 4 from J, leaving 17 bases between them. CDR3 length: 17 amino acids. Per the germline V gene, CDR1 is SGHNT and CDR2 is YYREEE (reference sequence). The CDR3 is CASSLLGEGRPTGELFF. The CDR3 DNA sequence: TGTGCCAGCAGCTTGTTAGGTGAAGGGAGGCCCACCGGGGAGCTGTTTTTT. The full variable domain, its missing parts supplied by reference TRBV5-4 and TRBJ2-2, is ETGVTQSPTHLIKTRGQQVTLRCSSQSGHNTVSWYQQALGQGPQFIFQYYREEENGRGNFPPRFSGLQFPNYSSELNVNALELDDSALYLCASSLLGEGRPTGELFFGEGSRLTVL.

The chain employs TRBV5-1 and TRBJ2-5, with no clear D. The germline V gene encodes CDR1 SGHRS and CDR2 YFSETQ. V was pared by 5 bases and J by 0 bases, with 14 bases between. The CDR3 consists of 15 residues. The CDR3 loop reads CASRSDQEYQETQYF. As DNA, the CDR3 is TGCGCCAGCAGGTCCGATCAGGAATACCAAGAGACCCAGTACTTC.

The chain has TRBV6-1 and TRBJ2-7, with TRBD1 as a possible D gene (6 bases). The V end lost 4 bases, the J end lost 4 bases, and 8 bases lay between the germline ends. Looked up from germline, CDR1 is MNHNS and CDR2 is SASEGT. CDR3 length: 12 amino acids. The CDR3 nucleotides are TGTGCCAGCAGTGGACAGGTTTACGAGCAGTACGTC. It codes for CASSGQVYEQYV.

The rearrangement links TRBV27 to TRBJ1-5, with D hard to call. Germline V gene sequence: CDR1 MNHEY, CDR2 SMNVEV (reference sequence). Trimming pared 2 bases from V and 4 bases from J, leaving 12 bases between. The CDR3 sequence is 15 residues long. The CDR3 region has the DNA TGTGCCAGCAGTTTAGAAGGGAGGGCGAATCAGCCCCAGCATTTT. Protein: CASSLEGRANQPQHF.

The chain employs TRBV4-3 and TRBJ2-2; 11 bases map to TRBD1. The CDR3 contains 14 residues. Germline lookup yields CDR1 LGHNA and CDR2 YSLEER. After removal of 5 bases from V and 6 bases from J, the junction contained 2 bases not matched to a gene. The CDR3 here is CASSTGQGAGELFF. CDR3 DNA sequence: TGCGCCAGCAGCACGGGACAGGGGGCCGGGGAGCTGTTTTTT.

The V call is TRBV19, the J call TRBJ1-1; tentatively, D is TRBD1 (6 bases). Trimming pared 0 bases from V and 3 bases from J, leaving 20 bases between. The CDR3 totals 18 residues. From germline, CDR1 is LNHDA and CDR2 SQIVND (reference sequence). The CDR3 sequence: CASSIDGSGGGAHTEAFF. The CDR3, as DNA: TGTGCCAGTAGTATAGATGGCAGTGGGGGGGGCGCACACACTGAAGCTTTCTTT.

The J gene is TRBJ2-1, the V gene TRBV5-4; D is possibly TRBD2 (6 bases). Germline CDR1 reads SGHNT; CDR2 reads YYREEE (reference sequence). The V gene lost 0 bases and the J gene lost 4 bases, with 8 bases spanning the gap. This CDR3 region has 14 residues. CDR3 nucleotide sequence: TGTGCCAGCAGCTTGGCGGCGGGGTACAATGAGCAGTTCTTC. This codes for CASSLAAGYNEQFF. Drawing the rest from reference TRBV5-4 and TRBJ2-1, the complete variable domain is ETGVTQSPTHLIKTRGQQVTLRCSSQSGHNTVSWYQQALGQGPQFIFQYYREEENGRGNFPPRFSGLQFPNYSSELNVNALELDDSALYLCASSLAAGYNEQFFGPGTRLTVL.

V and J are TRBV29-1 and TRBJ2-3; 12 bases align to TRBD2. The germline V gene has CDR1 SQVTM and CDR2 ANQGSEA. V was pared by 4 bases and J by 2 bases, with 7 bases of the junction left unmatched. CDR3 length equals 16 residues. CDR3 DNA sequence: TGCAGCGTTGCTGGGCTAGCGGGAGGGATCACAGATACGCAGTATTTT. The encoded protein is CSVAGLAGGITDTQYF.

The chain joins TRBV28 to TRBJ1-5, with D perhaps TRBD1 (6 bases). This CDR3 has 15 residues. The germline V gene has CDR1 MDHEN and CDR2 SYDVKM. Between the trimmed V and J ends, which lost 6 bases and 1 base, there was a span of 13 bases. The CDR3 sequence: CASRPTGLSNQPQHF. The CDR3 nucleotides read TGTGCCAGCAGGCCAACAGGGCTGAGCAATCAGCCCCAGCATTTT.

The gene calls are TRBV6-6 and TRBJ1-2, with D possibly matching TRBD1 (6 bases). The germline V gene has CDR1 MNHNY and CDR2 SVGAGI (reference sequence). The CDR3 has 14 amino acids. Trimming took 0 bases from V and 8 from J, leaving 13 bases between them. For the CDR3, the DNA is TGTGCCAGCAGTTACTCCCTACAGGGTTTCGGCTACACCTTC. It is translated as CASSYSLQGFGYTF.

Regarding this clone: At one end, the junction sequence differs from germline, possibly due to a read error. Within the sample, other DNA sequences also encode this same CDR3. The chain carries TRBV9 and TRBJ2-3; no reliable D call. Germline loops: CDR1 SGDLS, CDR2 YYNGEE. The CDR3 covers 13 residues. CDR3 in DNA: TGTGCTAGCAGCGATCGATCGGCAGATACGCAGTATTTT. This sequence encodes CASSDRSADTQYF.

The V call is TRBV19, the J call TRBJ2-3; TRBD2 is a possible D gene (6 bases). Germline V gene data show CDR1 as LNHDA and CDR2 as SQIVND (reference sequence). There are 14 residues in the CDR3. V shed 3 bases and J shed 3 bases, with 10 bases lying between them. As DNA, the CDR3 is TGTGCCAGTAGTATGGGGAGGTTGACAGATACGCAGTATTTT. This sequence encodes CASSMGRLTDTQYF.

CDR3 sequence: CASSLTGGSDEKLFF. DNA for the CDR3: TGTGCCAGCAGCTTGACAGGGGGCAGCGATGAAAAACTGTTTTTT. The chain is built from TRBV7-9 and TRBJ1-4, with 10 nucleotides matching TRBD1. The trim removed 3 bases at V and 6 bases at J, leaving 4 bases unmatched. Germline CDR1 reads SEHNR; CDR2 reads FQNEAQ (reference sequence). This CDR3 is 15 amino acids long.

The V call is TRBV6-6, the J call TRBJ2-5; D may be TRBD2 (5 bases). The CDR3 has 15 residues. Germline V CDR1 and CDR2: MNHNY, SVGAGI (reference sequence). The germline V and J ends were trimmed by 6 bases and 5 bases, with 19 bases remaining between them. CDR3 DNA: TGTGCCAGCAGCGTCTTTACGGGAAGGGTGGAGACCCAGTACTTC. As protein: CASSVFTGRVETQYF.

This chain joins TRBV7-8 and TRBJ2-6, with 7 nucleotides matching TRBD1. CDR3 length: 19 residues. With 1 base clipped from V and 0 bases from J, the junction kept 9 bases outside the gene matches. Germline values: CDR1 SGHVS, CDR2 FQNEAQ. CDR3 nucleotides: TGTGCCAGCAGCTTAGAACAAGGGGGCTTTCCCTCTGGGGCCAACGTCCTGACTTTC. Translating it yields CASSLEQGGFPSGANVLTF. Drawing the rest from reference TRBV7-8 and TRBJ2-6, the complete variable domain is GAGVSQSPRYKVAKRGQDVALRCDPISGHVSLFWYQQALGQGPEFLTYFQNEAQLDKSGLPSDRFFAERPEGSVSTLKIQRTQQEDSAVYLCASSLEQGGFPSGANVLTFGAGSRLTVL.